This is a list of T cell receptor beta chains from one sample in a study of early T cells in non-severe SARS-CoV-2 infection. From the 5' RACE reads, TCRdb called clonotypes with MiXCR, one entry per CDR3 protein. The sample has about 20,000 distinct CDR3 sequences, approximately 5.4% seen once. This material consisted of whole blood, taken at baseline. These receptors came from an adult who was a healthcare worker with PCR-confirmed SARS-CoV-2 infection or an uninfected control (not recorded which). Each CDR3 is given with its conserved first and last residue. The D gene is left open where the match is weak. Clone sizes are given selectively: once, few, many, or a class where the clone is expanded.

d_gene,v_gene,abundance,j_gene,CDR3nt,CDR3aa
TRBD1,TRBV5-1,few,TRBJ2-7,TGCGCCAGCAGCTCATCCGGGACAGTCACCTACGAGCAGTACTTC,CASSSSGTVTYEQYF
.,TRBV18,many,TRBJ1-1,TGTGCCAGCACCCGTCGTGGGGAAGCTTTCTTT,CASTRRGEAFF
.,TRBV19,many,TRBJ1-5,TGTGCCAGTAGTATAGATAGGGTTGGCCAGCCCCAGCATTTT,CASSIDRVGQPQHF
.,TRBV29-1,medium-sized,TRBJ2-3,TGCAGCGGGGAAGGGGGGGATGGGACAGATACGCAGTATTTT,CSGEGGDGTDTQYF
TRBD1,TRBV24-1,few,TRBJ1-1,TGTGCCACCAGTGACCGGGGACAGGGGAATACTGAAGCTTTCTTT,CATSDRGQGNTEAFF
.,TRBV20-1,many,TRBJ2-3,TGCAGTGGCAGGCGGGGAGCAGATACGCAGTATTTT,CSGRRGADTQYF
.,TRBV4-3,few,TRBJ1-5,TGCGCCAGCAGCCAAGATGGTGTAGGGGGTGGCAATCAGCCCCAGCATTTT,CASSQDGVGGGNQPQHF
TRBD1,TRBV10-3,many,TRBJ2-7,TGTGCCATCAAGCCGGGACAGGGGTTCTACGAGCAGTACTTC,CAIKPGQGFYEQYF
.,TRBV12-3/TRBV12-4,many,TRBJ2-5,TGTGCCAGCCGACTAGTACAAGAGACCCAGTACTTC,CASRLVQETQYF
.,TRBV29-1,medium-sized,TRBJ2-1,TGCAGCGTTAGTCTGCAGGGCGAGCAGTTCTTC,CSVSLQGEQFF
TRBD2,TRBV7-2,few,TRBJ2-3,TGTGCCAGCAGCTTACGGGGGGGGCCAGATACGCAGTATTTT,CASSLRGGPDTQYF
.,TRBV18,.,TRBJ2-5,TGTGCCAGCTCACCCACAGGGCCCCAAGAGACCCAGTACTTC,CASSPTGPQETQYF
.,TRBV20-1,.,TRBJ2-7,TGCAGTGCAACACAGGAGAGCTCCTACGAGCAGTACTTC,CSATQESSYEQYF
TRBD1,TRBV5-4,many,TRBJ2-1,TGTGCCCCCGAGGACAGGGGTATTAGGAATGAGCAGTTCTTC,CAPEDRGIRNEQFF
.,TRBV18,.,TRBJ2-1,TGTGCCAGCTCACCACTGGAGGGGAATGAGCAGTTCTTC,CASSPLEGNEQFF
.,TRBV6-2/TRBV6-3,many,TRBJ2-1,TGTGCCAGCAGTGCAACCGCACTTGAGAACGAGCAGTTCTTC,CASSATALENEQFF
.,TRBV20-1,many,TRBJ1-6,TGCAGTGCTAGAGATCCACTTGACAGACAGTATAATTCACCCCTCCACTTT,CSARDPLDRQYNSPLHF